The 20 T cell receptor beta chains given below trace back to one sample, sequenced in a study of T cell responses to AZD1222 COVID-19 vaccine. Produced via immunoSEQ multiplex PCR; TCRdb's table is partial and in-frame only. Among 150,000 to 200,000 clones listed, roughly 92% were seen once. The sample in question was peripheral blood, obtained on day 0 of AZD1222 vaccination. These receptors were taken from an adult in good health.

J is TRBJ2-5 and V is TRBV3-1 (or the pseudogene TRBV3-2); D might be TRBD2 (5 bases). The CDR3 covers 16 residues. V was pared by 0 bases and J by 4 bases, with 15 bases between. The germline gives CDR1 LGHDT, CDR2 YNNKEL (reference sequence). DNA of the CDR3: TGTGCCAGCAGCCAAGATGTAGGAGGACCGACAGAGACCCAGTACTTC. This sequence encodes CASSQDVGGPTETQYF.

Details on this clone: Other DNA sequences from this sample encode an identical CDR3 as well. The chain employs TRBV5-1 and TRBJ1-4; 9 positions agree with TRBD1. The CDR3 contains 14 residues. V gave up 4 bases and J gave up 8 bases; unmatched junction bases: 6. The germline CDR1 and CDR2 sequences are SGHRS and YFSETQ. The CDR3 loop reads CASSLGQGREKLFF. The CDR3 coding sequence is TGCGCCAGCAGCCTGGGACAGGGCCGAGAAAAACTGTTTTTT.

V usage is TRBV28 and J usage is TRBJ1-3; possibly TRBD1 for D (5 bases). Per germline, CDR1 MDHEN and CDR2 SYDVKM. The CDR3 loop spans 15 amino acids. V was clipped by 6 bases and J by 2 bases, with 14 bases between them. The CDR3 region is CASSPTGGAGNTIYF. CDR3 bases: TGTGCCAGCAGCCCTACCGGAGGGGCTGGAAACACCATATATTTT.

The rearrangement joins TRBV30 to TRBJ1-5, with D unresolved. The length of the CDR3 is 17 residues. Trimming stripped 1 base from V and 5 bases from J, with 21 bases between. CDR1 GTSNPN and CDR2 SVGIG come from the germline V gene (reference sequence). CDR3 sequence: CAWSARGGPVEHQPQHF. CDR3 nucleotides: TGTGCCTGGAGTGCACGTGGTGGACCGGTGGAGCATCAGCCCCAGCATTTT.

The chain combines TRBV5-1 with TRBJ1-5; D is unresolved. This CDR3 comprises 15 residues. Trimming left V 0 bases short and J 0 bases short, with 7 bases between. Germline CDR1 reads SGHRS; CDR2 reads YFSETQ. The CDR3 here is CASSLDAISNQPQHF. CDR3 sequence (DNA): TGCGCCAGCAGCTTGGACGCTATTAGCAATCAGCCCCAGCATTTT.

This sequence joins TRBV27 and TRBJ1-1, with D maybe TRBD1 (6 bases). Per germline, CDR1 MNHEY and CDR2 SMNVEV (reference sequence). V was trimmed by 3 bases and J by 5 bases, leaving 13 bases between them. The CDR3 runs to 14 residues. The CDR3 spells CASSFLEGGTEAFF. The CDR3 DNA follows: TGTGCCAGCAGTTTCCTCGAGGGGGGAACTGAAGCTTTCTTT.

DNA for the CDR3: TGTGCCTGGCACCGGGACAGGGGGCGATCTGGGGCCAACGTCCTGACTTTC. Translated, it gives CAWHRDRGRSGANVLTF. The rearrangement joins TRBV30 to TRBJ2-6; the match to TRBD1 covers 12 bases. The germline gives CDR1 GTSNPN, CDR2 SVGIG (reference sequence). V shed 5 bases and J 1 base; nucleotides not matched to a gene: 6. This CDR3 comprises 17 residues.

The V gene is TRBV2, the J gene TRBJ2-7, with 12 bases fitting TRBD1. CDR1 and CDR2 from the germline V gene are SNHLY and FYNNEI. This CDR3 region has 14 residues. V dropped 5 bases and J dropped 4; count of bases not matched to a gene: 3. This CDR3 is CASSWGQGAYEQYF. For the CDR3, the DNA is TGTGCCAGCAGTTGGGGACAGGGGGCTTACGAGCAGTACTTC.

The V call is TRBV28, the J call TRBJ1-2; D is possibly TRBD1 (5 bases). In germline, CDR1 is MDHEN, CDR2 SYDVKM. The V and J ends lost 6 bases and 6 bases respectively, with 17 bases between them. The CDR3 is made up of 14 amino acids. The CDR3 bases are TGTGCCAGCAGCTTGGGCGAGGGGTATCATGGCTACACCTTC. Amino acid sequence: CASSLGEGYHGYTF.

V gene TRBV24-1 combines with J gene TRBJ2-4; perhaps TRBD2 as D (6 bases). V was pared by 1 base and J by 7 bases, with 13 bases between. This CDR3 contains 15 residues. CDR1 is KGHDR, CDR2 SFDVKD, per germline. In nucleotides, the CDR3 is TGTGCCACCAGTGATTTAGGAGGGTTTGGGAACATTCAGTACTTC. It specifies CATSDLGGFGNIQYF.

This clone was picked up a small number of times. The chain recombines TRBV5-1 with TRBJ2-1; 8 nucleotides agree with TRBD2. The V and J ends lost 8 bases and 4 bases, in that order; junction bases with no gene match: 8. Germline V gene sequence: CDR1 SGHRS, CDR2 YFSETQ. The CDR3 is 14 residues long. CDR3 nucleotide sequence: TGCGCCAGTCAAAGCGGGAGTAATTACAATGAGCAGTTCTTC. It specifies CASQSGSNYNEQFF.

The V gene is TRBV14, the J gene TRBJ2-1; 12 bases agree with TRBD2. Unmatched junction bases numbered 11, after V lost 0 bases and J lost 8 bases. The CDR3 is 18 amino acids. Germline V gene sequence: CDR1 SGHDN, CDR2 FVKESK. The CDR3 is CASSQDRFGLAGWDEQFF. CDR3 DNA: TGTGCCAGCAGCCAAGATAGGTTTGGACTAGCGGGATGGGATGAGCAGTTCTTC.

The gene calls are TRBV2 and TRBJ2-7, with D perhaps matching TRBD1 (5 bases). Per germline, CDR1 SNHLY and CDR2 FYNNEI. Trimming removed 6 bases at V and 1 base at J, with 16 bases between. The CDR3 runs 15 residues. This CDR3 is CASRKSTDKSYEQYF. The CDR3 DNA reads TGTGCCAGCAGGAAATCGACGGACAAATCCTACGAGCAGTACTTC.

This clone was recorded once. The chain has TRBV5-8 and TRBJ1-1, with D perhaps TRBD1 (6 bases). Germline CDR1 SGHTS, CDR2 YDEGEE. Trimming cost V 1 base and J 6 bases, with 19 bases left between them. CDR3 length: 16 amino acids. Here the CDR3 reads CASSLFLGGARAEAFF. CDR3 in DNA: TGTGCCAGCAGCTTGTTTTTAGGGGGGGCGCGCGCTGAAGCTTTCTTT.

The rearrangement joins TRBV9 to TRBJ1-1; perhaps TRBD1 as D (6 bases). V lost 0 bases and J lost 2, with 14 bases in between. This CDR3 has 16 residues. CDR1 and CDR2 from the germline V gene are SGDLS and YYNGEE. CDR3 residues: CASSVGRGMDNTEAFF. CDR3 coding DNA: TGTGCCAGCAGCGTAGGAAGGGGGATGGACAACACTGAAGCTTTCTTT.

The V and J genes are TRBV10-1 and TRBJ2-1; 11 nucleotides agree with TRBD2. The germline CDR1 and CDR2 sequences are WNHNN and SYGVQD (reference sequence). With V trimmed by 6 bases and J by 9 bases, 10 bases remained unmatched. The CDR3 totals 15 residues. The CDR3 here is CASSPTSGSFGEQFF. The CDR3, as DNA: TGCGCCAGCAGCCCCACTAGCGGGAGTTTCGGTGAGCAGTTCTTC.

In this sample, this clone turned up a few times. This rearrangement joins TRBV27 to TRBJ1-2, with D unresolved. The V gene's germline CDR1 is MNHEY and CDR2 SMNVEV (reference sequence). CDR3 length: 13 amino acids. Trimming stripped 4 bases from V and 1 base from J, with 7 bases between. The CDR3: CASSSDGNYGYTF. CDR3 nucleotide sequence: TGTGCCAGCAGTTCCGACGGTAACTATGGCTACACCTTC.

The chain combines TRBV7-7 with TRBJ2-7; the D gene is possibly TRBD1 (6 bases). The V and J ends lost 0 bases and 9 bases respectively, with 12 bases between them. This CDR3 spans 13 amino acids. Germline V gene sequence: CDR1 SSHAT, CDR2 FNYEAQ (reference sequence). CDR3 coding DNA: TGTGCCAGCAGCTTAGCGTTCGGACAGCCGCAGTACTTC. Amino acid sequence: CASSLAFGQPQYF.

Details on this clone: This specimen includes other DNA sequences encoding the same CDR3. The chain combines TRBV5-1 with TRBJ2-7, with TRBD2 as a possible D gene (7 bases). CDR1 is SGHRS, CDR2 YFSETQ, per germline. The CDR3 contains 12 residues. V was clipped by 3 bases and J by 6 bases, with 10 bases between them. In nucleotides, the CDR3 is TGCGCCAGCAGCTCGGGGGGCGGCGAGCAGTACTTC. Amino acid sequence: CASSSGGGEQYF.

The chain is built from TRBV6-1 and TRBJ2-1, with D tentatively TRBD2 (5 bases). The germline gives CDR1 MNHNS, CDR2 SASEGT. With 3 bases removed from V and 7 bases from J, the gap between germline ends came to 7 bases. The CDR3 runs to 12 residues. CDR3: CASSDRGNEQFF. In DNA, the CDR3 is TGTGCCAGCAGTGATCGGGGAAATGAGCAGTTCTTC.